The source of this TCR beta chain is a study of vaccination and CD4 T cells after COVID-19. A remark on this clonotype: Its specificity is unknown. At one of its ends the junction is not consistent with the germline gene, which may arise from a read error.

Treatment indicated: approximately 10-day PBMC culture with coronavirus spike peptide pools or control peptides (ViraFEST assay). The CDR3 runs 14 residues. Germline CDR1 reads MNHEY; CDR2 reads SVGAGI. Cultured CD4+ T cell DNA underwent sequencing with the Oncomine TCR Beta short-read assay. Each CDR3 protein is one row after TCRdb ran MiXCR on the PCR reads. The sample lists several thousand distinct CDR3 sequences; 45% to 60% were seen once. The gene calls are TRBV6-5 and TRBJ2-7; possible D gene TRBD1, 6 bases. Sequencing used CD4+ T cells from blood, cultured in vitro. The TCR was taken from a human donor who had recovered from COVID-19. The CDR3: CASSYPGVIYELYF. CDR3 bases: TGTGCCAGCAGTTACCCAGGGGTCATCTACGAGCTGTACTTC.